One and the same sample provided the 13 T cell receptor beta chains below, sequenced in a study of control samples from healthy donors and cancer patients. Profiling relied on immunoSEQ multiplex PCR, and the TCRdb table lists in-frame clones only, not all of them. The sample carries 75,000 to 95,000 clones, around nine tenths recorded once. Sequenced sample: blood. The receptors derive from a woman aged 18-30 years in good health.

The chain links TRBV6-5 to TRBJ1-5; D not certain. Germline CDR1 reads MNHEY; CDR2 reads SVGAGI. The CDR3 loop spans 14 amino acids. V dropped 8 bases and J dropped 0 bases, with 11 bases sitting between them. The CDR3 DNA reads TGTGCCAGCCTGAGAGGTACTAGCAATCAGCCCCAGCATTTT. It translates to CASLRGTSNQPQHF.

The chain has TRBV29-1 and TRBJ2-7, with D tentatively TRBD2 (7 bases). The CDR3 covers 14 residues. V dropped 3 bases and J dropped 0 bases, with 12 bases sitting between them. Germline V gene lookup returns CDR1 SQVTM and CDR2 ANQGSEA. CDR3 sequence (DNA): TGCAGCGTTGAGGCGGGGGCATCCTCCTACGAGCAGTACTTC. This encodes CSVEAGASSYEQYF.

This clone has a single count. Here the CDR3 DNA reads TGTGCCAGCTCACCACCCCAGGGGGCAAAAAACATTCAGTACTTC. Its protein is CASSPPQGAKNIQYF. The chain joins TRBV18 to TRBJ2-4, with 8 bases fitting TRBD1. CDR1 is KGHSH, CDR2 LQKENI, per germline. This CDR3 region has 15 residues. Unmatched junction bases numbered 2, after V lost 0 bases and J lost 4 bases.

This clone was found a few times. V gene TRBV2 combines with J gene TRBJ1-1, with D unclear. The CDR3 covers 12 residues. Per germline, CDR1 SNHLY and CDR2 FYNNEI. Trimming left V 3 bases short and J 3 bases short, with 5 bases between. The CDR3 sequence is CASSERDTEAFF. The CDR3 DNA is TGTGCCAGCAGTGAGAGGGACACTGAAGCTTTCTTT.

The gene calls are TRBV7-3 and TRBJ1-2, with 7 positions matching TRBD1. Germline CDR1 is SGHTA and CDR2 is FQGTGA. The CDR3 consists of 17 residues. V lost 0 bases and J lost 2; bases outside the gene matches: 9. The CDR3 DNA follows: TGTGCCAGCAGCTTAACGGCCGAACAGGGGAGAAACTATGGCTACACCTTC. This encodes CASSLTAEQGRNYGYTF.

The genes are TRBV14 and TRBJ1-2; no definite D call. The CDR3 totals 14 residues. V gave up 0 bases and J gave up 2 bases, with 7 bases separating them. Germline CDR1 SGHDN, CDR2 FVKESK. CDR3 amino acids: CASSQDSQNYGYTF. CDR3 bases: TGTGCCAGCAGCCAAGATTCACAGAACTATGGCTACACCTTC.

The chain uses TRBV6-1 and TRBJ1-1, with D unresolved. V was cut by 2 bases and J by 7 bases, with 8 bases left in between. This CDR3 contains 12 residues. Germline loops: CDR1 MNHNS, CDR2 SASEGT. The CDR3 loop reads CASSEQSLEAFF. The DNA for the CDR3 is TGTGCCAGCAGTGAACAGAGTCTTGAAGCTTTCTTT.

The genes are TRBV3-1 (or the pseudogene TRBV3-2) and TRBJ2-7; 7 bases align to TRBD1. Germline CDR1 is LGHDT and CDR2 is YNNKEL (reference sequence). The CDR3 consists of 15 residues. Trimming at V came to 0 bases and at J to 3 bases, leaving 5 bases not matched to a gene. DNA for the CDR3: TGTGCCAGCAGCCAAGAAACAGGGGTATACTACGAGCAGTACTTC. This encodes CASSQETGVYYEQYF.

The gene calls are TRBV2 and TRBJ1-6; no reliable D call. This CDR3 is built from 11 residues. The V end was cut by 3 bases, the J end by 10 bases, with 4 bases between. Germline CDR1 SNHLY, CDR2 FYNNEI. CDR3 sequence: CASSDQSPLHF. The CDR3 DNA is TGTGCCAGCAGTGATCAATCACCCCTCCACTTT.

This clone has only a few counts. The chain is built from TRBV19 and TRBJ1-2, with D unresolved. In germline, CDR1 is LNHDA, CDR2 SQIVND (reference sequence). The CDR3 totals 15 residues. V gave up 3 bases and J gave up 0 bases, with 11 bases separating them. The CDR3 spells CASSMMGVSNYGYTF. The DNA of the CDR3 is TGTGCCAGTAGTATGATGGGCGTTTCTAACTATGGCTACACCTTC.

Here the CDR3 reads CATRLPALPYEQYF. In DNA, the CDR3 is TGTGCCACCCGACTCCCAGCGCTGCCATACGAGCAGTACTTC. The chain links TRBV11-2 to TRBJ2-7; D is unclear. Per the germline V gene, CDR1 is SGHAT and CDR2 is FQNNGV. The CDR3 sequence is 14 residues long. V lost 10 bases to trimming and J lost 4 bases, with 20 bases between them.

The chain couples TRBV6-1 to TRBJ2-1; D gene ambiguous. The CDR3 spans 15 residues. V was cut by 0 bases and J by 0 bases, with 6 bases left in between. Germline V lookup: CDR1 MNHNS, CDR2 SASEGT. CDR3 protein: CASSEALSSYNEQFF. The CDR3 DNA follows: TGTGCCAGCAGTGAAGCTCTAAGCTCCTACAATGAGCAGTTCTTC.

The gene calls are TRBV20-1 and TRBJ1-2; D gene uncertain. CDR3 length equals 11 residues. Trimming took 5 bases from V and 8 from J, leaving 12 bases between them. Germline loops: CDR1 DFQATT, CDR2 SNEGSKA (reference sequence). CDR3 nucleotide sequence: TGCAGTGCTTGGACCGTAATCGGCTACACCTTC. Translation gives CSAWTVIGYTF.